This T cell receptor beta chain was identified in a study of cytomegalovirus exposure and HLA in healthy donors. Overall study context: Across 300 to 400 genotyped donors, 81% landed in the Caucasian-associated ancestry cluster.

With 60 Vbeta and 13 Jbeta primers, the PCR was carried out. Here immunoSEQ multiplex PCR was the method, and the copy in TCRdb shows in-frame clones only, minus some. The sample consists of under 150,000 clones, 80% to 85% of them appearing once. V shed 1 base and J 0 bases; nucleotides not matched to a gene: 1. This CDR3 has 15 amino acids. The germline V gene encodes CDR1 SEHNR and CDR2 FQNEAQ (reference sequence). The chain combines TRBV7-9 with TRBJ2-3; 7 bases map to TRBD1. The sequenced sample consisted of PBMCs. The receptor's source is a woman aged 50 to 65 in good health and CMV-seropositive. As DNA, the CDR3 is TGTGCCAGCAGCTTAGGGACAGGTAGCACAGATACGCAGTATTTT. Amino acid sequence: CASSLGTGSTDTQYF.